Described below is a single TCR beta chain sequence and its context. The sample is drawn from a study of blood T cell repertoires in COVID-19. Per germline, CDR1 SEHNR and CDR2 FQNEAQ (reference sequence). V was clipped by 5 bases and J by 4 bases; unmatched bases: 5. This CDR3 has 14 amino acids. Clones were read by immunoSEQ multiplex PCR, and TCRdb kept only the in-frame ones, dropping some. This table has roughly 160,000 clones, about four fifths appearing once. Sample: peripheral blood. The chain recombines TRBV7-9 with TRBJ1-5, with 7 bases that match TRBD1. The source of this sequence is a woman aged 60 to 75 with COVID-19, enrolled during active disease. Here the CDR3 DNA reads TGTGCCAGCAGCCCAGGACAGGAAAATCAGCCCCAGCATTTT. This sequence encodes CASSPGQENQPQHF.